This T cell receptor beta chain was documented in a study of regulatory T cells in long-lasting Graves disease. The V gene's germline CDR1 is SEHNR and CDR2 FQNEAQ (reference sequence). V was pared by 8 bases and J by 2 bases, with 13 bases between. The CDR3 is 13 amino acids. Arm-PCR of CDR3 regions and iRepertoire HTBI primers were the basis on which TCR beta libraries were built. TCRdb independently ran MiXCR on the multiplex PCR reads; one entry per CDR3 protein. The sample contains roughly 420,000 distinct CDR3 sequences, about a sixth of which appear only once. Study conclusions and caveats: Limited sample numbers may have lowered accuracy.

Time point given: newly diagnosed GD, antithyroid drugs for less than 3 months. RNA extracted from PBMCs served as the sequencing template. At least ten counts were recorded for this clonotype. What it recognizes is unknown. These data were likewise used in another study, on T cells in Graves' hyperthyroidism and ophthalmopathy. That paper adds: Subjects aged 18 to 65 presented with newly diagnosed hyperthyroidism of less than 2 months' duration. The primer set for the first-round RT-PCR of the TCR CDR3 was HTBI.

The chain carries TRBV7-9 and TRBJ2-7; no clear D gene. The receptor's source is a woman aged 18-29 years with Graves disease. This specimen consisted of peripheral blood mononuclear cells (PBMCs), obtained at new diagnosis, from a patient treated with antithyroid drugs. The CDR3 DNA sequence: TGTGCCAGCTCCACGGCCATTACCTACGAGCAGTACTTC. Its translation: CASSTAITYEQYF.